The 4 T cell receptor beta chains below were found in one sample sequenced in a study of a mutant IDH1 vaccine in newly diagnosed glioma. Profiling relied on immunoSEQ multiplex PCR, and the TCRdb table lists in-frame clones only, not all of them. The table includes 110,000 or so clones, 85% to 90% detected once. Their antigens are not known. Time point: week 11, during vaccination. Each dose of the vaccine consisted of 300 ug of mutant IDH1 20-mer peptide, with topical imiquimod. Material: PBMCs, obtained from a glioma patient whose treatment included an IDH1 peptide vaccine. The receptor set was obtained from a woman aged 50 to 65 with glioma.

The sample holds a few counts of this clone. The rearrangement links TRBV12-5 to TRBJ1-6; 12 nucleotides align to TRBD1. V trimming: 6 bases; J trimming: 9 bases; junction bases outside the gene matches: 15. The V gene's germline CDR1 is LGHNT and CDR2 FRNRAP. This CDR3 has 18 amino acids. The CDR3 spells CASGWDRGPPLLSSPLHF. The CDR3 DNA reads TGTGCTAGTGGATGGGACAGGGGGCCCCCTCTGTTAAGTTCACCCCTCCACTTT. The variable domain in full, with the rest retrieved from reference TRBV12-5 and TRBJ1-6, is DARVTQTPRHKVTEMGQEVTMRCQPILGHNTVFWYRQTMMQGLELLAYFRNRAPLDDSGMPKDRFSAEMPDATLATLKIQPSEPRDSAVYFCASGWDRGPPLLSSPLHFGNGTRLTVT.

This rearrangement joins TRBV7-2 to TRBJ2-3, with 9 bases lining up with TRBD1. Germline-derived CDR1 and CDR2 are SGHTA and FQGNSA. The trim removed 0 bases at V and 3 bases at J, leaving 7 bases unmatched. This CDR3 is built from 17 residues. The DNA for the CDR3 is TGTGCCAGCAGCTTAGCGGGGACAGGGAGATTGACAGATACGCAGTATTTT. As protein: CASSLAGTGRLTDTQYF. The whole variable domain, filled in from reference TRBV7-2 and TRBJ2-3, reads GAGVSQSPSNKVTEKGKDVELRCDPISGHTALYWYRQSLGQGLEFLIYFQGNSAPDKSGLPSDRFSAERTGGSVSTLTIQRTQQEDSAVYLCASSLAGTGRLTDTQYFGPGTRLTVL.

This chain connects TRBV18 to TRBJ2-5; 9 bases agree with TRBD1. With V trimmed by 5 bases and J by 3 bases, 7 bases remained unmatched. This CDR3 comprises 15 residues. In germline, CDR1 is KGHSH, CDR2 LQKENI. The CDR3: CASSSRTGDEETQYF. The CDR3 region has the DNA TGTGCCAGCTCATCGCGGACAGGGGATGAAGAGACCCAGTACTTC. Using reference TRBV18 and TRBJ2-5 for the parts outside the CDR3, the full variable domain is NAGVMQNPRHLVRRRGQEARLRCSPMKGHSHVYWYRQLPEEGLKFMVYLQKENIIDESGMPKERFSAEFPKEGPSILRIQQVVRGDSAAYFCASSSRTGDEETQYFGPGTRLLVL.

The genes are TRBV5-8 and TRBJ2-2; D might be TRBD1 or TRBD2, each matching 5 bases. The V end lost 0 bases, the J end lost 0 bases, and 12 bases lay between the germline ends. The V gene's germline CDR1 is SGHTS and CDR2 YDEGEE. The CDR3 spans 17 residues. CDR3 sequence (DNA): TGTGCCAGCAGCTTGGGGAAACGGGGCGCGAACACCGGGGAGCTGTTTTTT. Translated, it gives CASSLGKRGANTGELFF.